This T cell receptor beta chain appears in the sequencing data of a study of siplizumab effects on memory and regulatory T cells. Study-wide results and limits: Suppressive capability of dividing Tregs from siplizumab cultures went unverified. Naive T cells were seemingly more diverse than memory cells, and major contributions to the alloresponse seemed to be made by them.

About this clone itself: Its antigen remains unknown.

TCRdb's table, derived via immunoSEQ multiplex PCR, lists solely in-frame clones and lacks some. The sample lists 97,000 or so clones, about 94% occurring once. There are 14 residues in the CDR3. V was trimmed by 5 bases and J by 4 bases, leaving 12 bases between them. CDR1 and CDR2 (germline): MNHNS, SASEGT. The sequence came from a human donor in good health. This rearrangement joins TRBV6-1 to TRBJ1-5; the D is unclear. The sequenced material came from CD4+ T cells sorted from blood. DNA of the CDR3: TGTGCCAGCAGTAGGGTCAGACAAAATCAGCCCCAGCATTTT. Residues: CASSRVRQNQPQHF.